This T cell receptor (beta chain) was observed in a study of neurological immune-mediated disorders. Findings and limits, study-wide: The absence of any CDR3 amino acid sequence shared by expanded clones across subjects suggests that repertoires were private in all groups.

Specified time point: longitudinal time-point 2. Unsorted libraries were prepared from 2 million PBMCs held at -80 C. In regard to this clonotype: Antigen unknown.

CDR1 is DFQATT, CDR2 SNEGSKA, per germline (reference sequence). V was clipped by 6 bases and J by 8 bases; unmatched bases: 9. This CDR3 is built from 14 residues. A single record per CDR3 protein comes from TCRdb applying MiXCR to the 5' RACE reads. The sample lists some 48,000 distinct CDR3 sequences, around 14% occurring once. The source of this sequence is a male donor with HTLV-1-associated myelopathy (HAM/TSP). This chain joins TRBV20-1 and TRBJ2-1; 11 bases are shared with TRBD1. The specimen sequenced was PBMCs. CDR3: CSARTGGVGDEQFF. CDR3 sequence (DNA): TGCAGTGCCCGGACAGGGGGCGTAGGGGATGAGCAGTTCTTC.